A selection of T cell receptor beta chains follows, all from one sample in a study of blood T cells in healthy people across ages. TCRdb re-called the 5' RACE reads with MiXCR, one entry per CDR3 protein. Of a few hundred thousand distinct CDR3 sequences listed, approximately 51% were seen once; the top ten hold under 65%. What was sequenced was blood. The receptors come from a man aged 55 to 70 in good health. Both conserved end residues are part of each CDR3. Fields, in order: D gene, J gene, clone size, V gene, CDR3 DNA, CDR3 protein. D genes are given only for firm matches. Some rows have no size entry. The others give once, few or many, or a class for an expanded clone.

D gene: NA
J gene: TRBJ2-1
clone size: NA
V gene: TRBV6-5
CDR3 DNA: TGTGCCAGCAGTTATGACCAGGGGAGGAATGAGCAGTTCTTC
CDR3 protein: CASSYDQGRNEQFF

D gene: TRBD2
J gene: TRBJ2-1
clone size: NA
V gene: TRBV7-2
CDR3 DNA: TGTGCCAGCAGCCCCTATAGGGCACTAGCGGAGGGTGCCGGTGAGCAGTTCTTC
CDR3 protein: CASSPYRALAEGAGEQFF

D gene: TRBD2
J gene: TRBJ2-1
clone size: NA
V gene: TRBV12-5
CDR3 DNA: TGTGCTAGTGGTTTGGCCCCCGAGACGGTCCCGGCCACTAGCGATTACAATGAGCAGTTCTTC
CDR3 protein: CASGLAPETVPATSDYNEQFF

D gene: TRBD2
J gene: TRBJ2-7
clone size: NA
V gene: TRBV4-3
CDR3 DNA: TGCGCCAGCAGCCAAGAGGCCGGGACTAGCTCCTACGAGCAGTACTTC
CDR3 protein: CASSQEAGTSSYEQYF

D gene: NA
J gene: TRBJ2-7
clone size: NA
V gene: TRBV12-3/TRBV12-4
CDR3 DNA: TGTGCCAACAGTCTCGGGACCCAGACCTCCTACGAGCAGTACTTC
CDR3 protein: CANSLGTQTSYEQYF

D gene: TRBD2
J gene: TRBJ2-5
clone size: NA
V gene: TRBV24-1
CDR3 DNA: TGTGCCACCAGTGGTCTAGCGGGAGGAGAGACCCAGTACTTC
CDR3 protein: CATSGLAGGETQYF

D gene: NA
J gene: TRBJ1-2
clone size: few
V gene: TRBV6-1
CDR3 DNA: TGTGCCAGCAGTGGCCATCTACAGGTGCATCCCTATGGCTACACCTTC
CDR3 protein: CASSGHLQVHPYGYTF

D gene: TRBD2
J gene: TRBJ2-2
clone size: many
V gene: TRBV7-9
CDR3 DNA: TGTGCCAGCAGCCTACGACGCGGGGGGCTTAACACCGGGGAGCTGTTTTTT
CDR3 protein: CASSLRRGGLNTGELFF

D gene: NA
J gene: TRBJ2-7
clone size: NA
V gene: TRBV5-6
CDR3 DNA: TGTGCCAGCAGCTTGGGACTAGACAACTACGAGCAGTACTTC
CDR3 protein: CASSLGLDNYEQYF

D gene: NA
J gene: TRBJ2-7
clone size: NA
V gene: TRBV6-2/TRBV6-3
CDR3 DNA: TGTGCCAGCAGCCCTTCGGTCGTAACCGGCGAGCAGTACTTC
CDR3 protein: CASSPSVVTGEQYF

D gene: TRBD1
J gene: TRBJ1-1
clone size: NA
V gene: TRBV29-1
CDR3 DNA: TGCAGCGTTGAGTCCACAGGGGAAAGGTACACTGAAGCTTTCTTT
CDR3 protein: CSVESTGERYTEAFF

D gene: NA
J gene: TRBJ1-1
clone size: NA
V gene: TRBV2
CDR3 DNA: TGTGCCAGCAGTGCGCTTAAGAACACTGAAGCTTTCTTT
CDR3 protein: CASSALKNTEAFF

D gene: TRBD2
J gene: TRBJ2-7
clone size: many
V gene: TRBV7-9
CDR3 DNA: TGTGCCAGCAGCTTAGTCGAGGCGGGAGACCCCTACGAGCAGTACTTC
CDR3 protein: CASSLVEAGDPYEQYF

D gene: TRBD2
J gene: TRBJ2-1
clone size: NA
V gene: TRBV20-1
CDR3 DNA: TGCAGTGCTAGAGTTAGCGGGGGGGCCCACAATGAGCAGTTCTTC
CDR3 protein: CSARVSGGAHNEQFF

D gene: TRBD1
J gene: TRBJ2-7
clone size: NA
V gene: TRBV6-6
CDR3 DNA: TGTGCCAGCATCCAGGACAGGGTCTCCTACGAGCAGTACTTC
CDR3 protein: CASIQDRVSYEQYF

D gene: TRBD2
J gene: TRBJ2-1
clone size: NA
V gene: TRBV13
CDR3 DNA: TGTGCCAGCAGCCCCCCCCGACTAGCGGGGAGCAATGAGCAGTTCTTC
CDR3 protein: CASSPPRLAGSNEQFF

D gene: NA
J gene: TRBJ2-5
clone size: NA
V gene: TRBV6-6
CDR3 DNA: TGTGCCAGCAGTCAACGCTCGCTAGGGGAAGAGACCCAGTACTTC
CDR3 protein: CASSQRSLGEETQYF

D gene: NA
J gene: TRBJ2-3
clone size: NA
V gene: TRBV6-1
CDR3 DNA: TGTGCCAGCAGTGACCTCGCACGACTGGATACGCAGTATTTT
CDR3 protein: CASSDLARLDTQYF

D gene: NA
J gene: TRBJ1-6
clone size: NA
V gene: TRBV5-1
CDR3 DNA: TGCGCCAGCAGCTTGGAGGTCGTTGGTTCACCCCTCCACTTT
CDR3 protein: CASSLEVVGSPLHF

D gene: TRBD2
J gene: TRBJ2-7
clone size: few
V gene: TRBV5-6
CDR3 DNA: TGTGCCAGCAGCTTCCGGACTAGCGGGAGTATCTACGAGCAGTACTTC
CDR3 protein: CASSFRTSGSIYEQYF

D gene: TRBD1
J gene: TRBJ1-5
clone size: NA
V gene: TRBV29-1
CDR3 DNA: TGCAGCGTTCGACAGGGTACTCAGCCCCAGCATTTT
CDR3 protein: CSVRQGTQPQHF

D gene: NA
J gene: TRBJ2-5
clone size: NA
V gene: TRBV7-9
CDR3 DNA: TGTACCAGCAGCCTCCCAGGGGACGAGACCCAGTACTTC
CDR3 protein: CTSSLPGDETQYF

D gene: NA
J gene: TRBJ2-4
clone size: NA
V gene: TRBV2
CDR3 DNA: TGTGTCAGCAGGGGGGACGTACGGGCCAAAAACATTCAGTACTTC
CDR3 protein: CVSRGDVRAKNIQYF

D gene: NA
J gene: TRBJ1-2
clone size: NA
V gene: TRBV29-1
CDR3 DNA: TGCAGCGACTGGGACGGTGGCTATGGCTACACCTTC
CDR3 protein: CSDWDGGYGYTF

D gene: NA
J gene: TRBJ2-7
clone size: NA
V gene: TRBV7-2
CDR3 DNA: TGTGCCAGCAGCCTGGGGCCGAACGCTTACGAGCAGTACTTC
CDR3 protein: CASSLGPNAYEQYF

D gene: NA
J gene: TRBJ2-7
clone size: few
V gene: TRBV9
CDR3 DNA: TGTGCCAGCAGCGTAGATGGCTCCTACGAGCAGTACTTC
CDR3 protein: CASSVDGSYEQYF

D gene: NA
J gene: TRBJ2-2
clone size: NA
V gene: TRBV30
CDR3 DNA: TGTGCCTGGAGTGTCCAGGGAGCCGGGGAGCTGTTTTTT
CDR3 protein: CAWSVQGAGELFF

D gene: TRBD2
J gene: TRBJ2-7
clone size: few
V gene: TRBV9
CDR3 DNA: TGTGCCAGCAGCTGGGCGGGGGAGCCGGGAAATGAGCAGTACTTC
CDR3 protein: CASSWAGEPGNEQYF

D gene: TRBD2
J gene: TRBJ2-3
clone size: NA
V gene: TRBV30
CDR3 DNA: TGTGCCTGGAGTGTACACGGGGGGTATAGGCAGTATTTT
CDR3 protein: CAWSVHGGYRQYF

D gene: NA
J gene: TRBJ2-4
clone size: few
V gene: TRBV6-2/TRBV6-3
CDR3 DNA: TGTGCCAGCAGTTACTCAGGGCTAGCTCTGCAGGAGCAGTACTTC
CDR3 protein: CASSYSGLALQEQYF

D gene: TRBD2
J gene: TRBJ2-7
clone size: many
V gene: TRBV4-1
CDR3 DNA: TGCGCCAGCAGCCAAGTGGGGGGGACCTACGAGCAGTACTTC
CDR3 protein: CASSQVGGTYEQYF

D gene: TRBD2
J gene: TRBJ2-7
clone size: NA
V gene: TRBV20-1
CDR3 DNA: TGCAGTACTAGCTCGGTTGGGGAGGGATACTACGAGCAGTACTTC
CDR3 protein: CSTSSVGEGYYEQYF

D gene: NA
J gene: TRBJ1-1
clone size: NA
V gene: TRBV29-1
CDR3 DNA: TGCGGCGCCAAACCAGAACAACGGAACACTGAAGCTTTCTTT
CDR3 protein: CGAKPEQRNTEAFF

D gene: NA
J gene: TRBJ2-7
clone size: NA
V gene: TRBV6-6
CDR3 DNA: TGTGCCACAGGCGGGACCTCCTACGAGCAGTACTTC
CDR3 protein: CATGGTSYEQYF

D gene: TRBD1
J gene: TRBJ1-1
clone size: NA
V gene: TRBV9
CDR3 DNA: TGTGCCAGCAGCGTAGCTCTCCAGGGGGTGGAAGCTGAAGCTTTCTTT
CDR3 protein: CASSVALQGVEAEAFF

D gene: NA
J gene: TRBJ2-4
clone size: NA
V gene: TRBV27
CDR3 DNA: TGTGCCAGCATCCTAGGGGTGGTGGGGAAAAACATTCAGTACTTC
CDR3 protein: CASILGVVGKNIQYF

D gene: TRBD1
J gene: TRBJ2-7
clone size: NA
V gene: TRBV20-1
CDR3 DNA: TGCAGTGCTACCGAGGCAGGGGGCTTGAGCGAGCAGTACTTC
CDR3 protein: CSATEAGGLSEQYF

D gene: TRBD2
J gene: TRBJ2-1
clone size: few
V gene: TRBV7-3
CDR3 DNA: TGTGCCAGCAGCTCCGGGACTAGCGGGGAGCAGTTCTTC
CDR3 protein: CASSSGTSGEQFF